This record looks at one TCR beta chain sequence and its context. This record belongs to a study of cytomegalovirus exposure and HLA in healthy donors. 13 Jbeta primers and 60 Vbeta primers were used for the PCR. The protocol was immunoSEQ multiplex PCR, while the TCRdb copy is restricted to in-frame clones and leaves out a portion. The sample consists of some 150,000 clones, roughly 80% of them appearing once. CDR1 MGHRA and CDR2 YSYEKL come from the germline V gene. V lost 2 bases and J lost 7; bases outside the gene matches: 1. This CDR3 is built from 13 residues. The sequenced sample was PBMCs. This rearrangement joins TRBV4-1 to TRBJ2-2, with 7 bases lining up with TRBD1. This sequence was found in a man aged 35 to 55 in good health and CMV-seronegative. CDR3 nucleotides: TGCGCCAGCAGCCAAAACAGGGGCGGGGAGCTGTTTTTT. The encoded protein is CASSQNRGGELFF.